Below are 27 T cell receptor beta chains sequenced from a single sample in a study of T cell repertoires in cytomegalovirus infection. Each CDR3 protein gets one entry after TCRdb re-called the reads with MiXCR. The sample yields approximately 1,000,000 distinct CDR3 sequences, about a third seen once. For these TCRs, the target antigens are not known. The material was cultured CD8+ T cells from PBMCs, obtained from culture after CMV antigen stimulation. Receptors were obtained from a human donor in good health (CMV status not recorded). Some clones in this sample may be carry-over from other donors' samples.

This clonotype has just a few counts. This chain links TRBV7-9 with TRBJ2-5; D gene uncertain. Between the trimmed V and J ends, which lost 5 bases and 2 bases, there was a span of 18 bases. The CDR3 totals 16 residues. CDR1 is SEHNR and CDR2 is FQNEAQ in the germline V gene (reference sequence). The CDR3 is CASSEGQARFQETQYF. The CDR3, as DNA: TGTGCCAGCAGCGAAGGGCAGGCGCGATTTCAAGAGACCCAGTACTTC.

For the CDR3, the DNA is TGCGCCAGCAGCCAGCCGGGGTCTAACTATGGCTACACCTTC. Its translation: CASSQPGSNYGYTF. The chain recombines TRBV4-1 with TRBJ1-2; no definite D call. The ends were cut back, 3 bases at V and 0 bases at J, with 8 bases in the middle. Germline loops: CDR1 MGHRA, CDR2 YSYEKL. CDR3 size: 14 residues.

The rearrangement links TRBV6-6 to TRBJ2-7; 8 nucleotides match TRBD1. V shed 0 bases, J shed 12 bases, and the junction held 13 bases outside the gene matches. The V gene's germline CDR1 is MNHNY and CDR2 SVGAGI (reference sequence). The CDR3 length is 15 residues. CDR3 amino acids: CASSYSSGTGLDRYF. In DNA form, the CDR3 reads TGTGCCAGCAGTTACTCTTCCGGGACAGGCCTAGACAGGTACTTC.

CDR3 coding DNA: TGTGCCATCTCGGGTGGGACTAGCGGGGATAGCTCCTACAATGAGCAGTTCTTC. Translating it yields CAISGGTSGDSSYNEQFF. The chain is built from TRBV2 and TRBJ2-1; 13 bases agree with TRBD2. The V gene end was trimmed by 10 bases and the J gene end by 0 bases; junction bases not matched to a gene: 12. Germline CDR1 and CDR2: SNHLY and FYNNEI. This CDR3 has 18 residues.

This clonotype occurred a few times. The chain has TRBV6-6 and TRBJ2-1; possible D gene TRBD2, 5 bases. CDR1 and CDR2 from the germline V gene are MNHNY and SVGAGI (reference sequence). The ends were cut back, 7 bases at V and 1 base at J, with 14 bases in the middle. The CDR3 runs to 15 residues. The CDR3 nucleotides read TGTGCCAGCACCACGTTGGGCGGGTCCTACAATGAGCAGTTCTTC. Encoded protein: CASTTLGGSYNEQFF.

This clonotype has more than one count but fewer than ten. The chain is built from TRBV7-6 and TRBJ2-5; D possibly corresponds to TRBD1 (6 bases). Germline values: CDR1 SGHVS, CDR2 FNYEAQ. CDR3 length: 15 amino acids. The V end was cut by 1 base, the J end by 1 base, with 10 bases between. The CDR3 is CASSLDLDSQETQYF. Here the CDR3 DNA reads TGTGCCAGCAGCTTAGACCTGGACAGCCAAGAGACCCAGTACTTC.

This clonotype showed up many times. V and J are TRBV7-9 and TRBJ2-6, with TRBD1 matching 8 bases. Germline V CDR1 and CDR2: SEHNR, FQNEAQ (reference sequence). Trimming cost V 1 base and J 0 bases; bases outside gene matches: 8. The CDR3 is 19 residues long. CDR3 amino acids: CASSLEGGQGNSGANVLTF. CDR3 coding DNA: TGTGCCAGCAGCTTAGAGGGTGGACAGGGCAACTCTGGGGCCAACGTCCTGACTTTC.

This clonotype was detected many times. J is TRBJ2-1 and V is TRBV7-8, with 12 bases lining up with TRBD1. Germline V gene lookup returns CDR1 SGHVS and CDR2 FQNEAQ. Trimming removed 3 bases from V and 5 bases from J; junction bases left unmatched: 2. This CDR3 has 15 amino acids. As DNA, the CDR3 is TGTGCCAGCAGCTTGGGACAGGGGGCCAACAATGAGCAGTTCTTC. This gives the protein CASSLGQGANNEQFF.

In the case of this clonotype: The CDR3 does not end in the conserved phenylalanine or tryptophan, so this is likely a read error. The chain uses TRBV7-9 and TRBJ2-3; 13 positions agree with TRBD2. CDR1 is SEHNR and CDR2 is FQNEAQ in the germline V gene (reference sequence). CDR3 length equals 15 residues. V lost 6 bases and J lost 5; bases outside the gene matches: 5. Written as DNA, the CDR3 is TGTGCCAGCAGGAGACTAGCGGGGGGTTTAGATACGCAGTATTCT. This translates into CASRRLAGGLDTQYS.

This clonotype was seen only a few times. The V and J genes are TRBV7-2 and TRBJ2-1; 10 nucleotides align to TRBD2. The germline gives CDR1 SGHTA, CDR2 FQGNSA. CDR3 length equals 16 residues. V lost 5 bases, J lost 8 bases, and 12 bases stayed unmatched. As DNA, the CDR3 is TGTGCCAGCAGCCCCACGGTGAGCGGGGGGGAAGATGAGCAGTTCTTC. Amino acids: CASSPTVSGGEDEQFF.

This clonotype has only a few counts. This rearrangement joins TRBV10-3 to TRBJ2-1; D possibly corresponds to TRBD2 (5 bases). CDR1 is ENHRY and CDR2 is SYGVKD in the germline V gene. This CDR3 spans 14 amino acids. V was pared by 10 bases and J by 3 bases, with 16 bases between. CDR3: CATTDAGLYNEQFF. The CDR3, as DNA: TGTGCCACCACGGACGCTGGACTCTACAATGAGCAGTTCTTC.

This clonotype appeared a few times. This chain joins TRBV11-1 and TRBJ1-1, with D hard to call. V was cut by 6 bases and J by 5 bases, with 10 bases left in between. The V gene's germline CDR1 is SGHAT and CDR2 FQDESV (reference sequence). The CDR3 extends over 12 amino acids. CDR3 in amino acids: CASSNGVTEAFF. CDR3 DNA: TGTGCCAGCAGTAACGGGGTTACTGAAGCTTTCTTT.

This clonotype was seen a few times. This chain connects TRBV6-1 to TRBJ2-3; no definite D call. Germline CDR1 reads MNHNS; CDR2 reads SASEGT. Trimming shortened V by 1 base and J by 1 base, and 15 bases separated the two germline ends. This CDR3 region has 17 residues. The CDR3 DNA follows: TGTGCCAGCAGTGAAGAGGTATCACTTCCCCGCACAGATACGCAGTATTTT. Translated, it gives CASSEEVSLPRTDTQYF.

This clonotype occurred many times. The chain joins TRBV27 to TRBJ2-1; TRBD2 might be the D (6 bases). The CDR3 has 14 residues. Trimming pared 6 bases from V and 4 bases from J, leaving 13 bases between. Germline V lookup: CDR1 MNHEY, CDR2 SMNVEV (reference sequence). The CDR3 loop reads CASSPGTAYNEQFF. The CDR3 nucleotides are TGTGCCAGCAGCCCCGGGACTGCGTACAATGAGCAGTTCTTC.

The chain carries TRBV6-2 or TRBV6-3 and TRBJ1-1; D remains unclear. Trimming cost V 5 bases and J 4 bases, with 8 bases left between them. Germline V gene lookup returns CDR1 MNHEY and CDR2 SVGEGT. The CDR3 is made up of 12 amino acids. CDR3 loop: CASSRLSTEAFF. The DNA for the CDR3 is TGTGCCAGCAGTCGCCTATCCACTGAAGCTTTCTTT.

This clonotype was observed a handful of times. The chain couples TRBV27 to TRBJ1-6; D is undetermined. V lost 1 base to trimming and J lost 7 bases, with 11 bases between them. Per the germline V gene, CDR1 is MNHEY and CDR2 is SMNVEV (reference sequence). The CDR3 sequence is 15 residues long. The CDR3 loop reads CASSLWQDSNSPLHF. The CDR3 nucleotides are TGTGCCAGCAGTTTATGGCAGGACTCAAATTCACCCCTCCACTTT.

This clonotype was recorded once. The CDR3 DNA sequence: TGTGCCAGCAGCCAGGGGACAGGGGCCTCCAATGAGCAGTTCTTC. It is translated as CASSQGTGASNEQFF. The chain uses TRBV6-1 and TRBJ2-1, with 10 bases matching TRBD1. There are 15 residues in the CDR3. The germline gives CDR1 MNHNS, CDR2 SASEGT. V shed 6 bases and J 6 bases; nucleotides not matched to a gene: 8.

This clonotype was counted a few times. The V and J genes are TRBV10-3 and TRBJ2-1; D perhaps matches TRBD2 (5 bases). The CDR3 covers 14 residues. The germline V and J ends were trimmed by 7 bases and 9 bases, with 19 bases remaining between them. Looked up from germline, CDR1 is ENHRY and CDR2 is SYGVKD. This CDR3 is CAIKGDPPRGEQFF. CDR3 in DNA: TGTGCCATCAAGGGTGACCCACCCCGGGGTGAGCAGTTCTTC.

This clonotype was counted many times. V is TRBV6-4 and J is TRBJ2-3, with 7 bases that match TRBD2. CDR3 length: 15 residues. With V trimmed by 0 bases and J by 1 base, 1 base remained unmatched. From germline, CDR1 is MRHNA and CDR2 SNTAGT. As DNA, the CDR3 is TGTGCCAGCAGTGACTCTCGGGAGGGCACAGATACGCAGTATTTT. Residues: CASSDSREGTDTQYF.

Many counts were recorded for this clonotype. The chain combines TRBV12-3 or TRBV12-4 with TRBJ1-1; possible D gene TRBD1, 6 bases. Trimming took 3 bases from V and 0 from J, leaving 11 bases between them. CDR3 length: 15 residues. The CDR3 DNA sequence: TGTGCCAGCAGTTTGCAGGGGCCAATGAACACTGAAGCTTTCTTT. Its protein product is CASSLQGPMNTEAFF.

This clonotype appeared a few times. At one end, the junction sequence differs from germline, possibly due to a read error. The chain is built from TRBV7-7 and TRBJ2-5; possibly TRBD2 for D (6 bases). The CDR3 is 18 amino acids. CDR1 and CDR2 from the germline V gene are SSHAT and FNYEAQ (reference sequence). The CDR3 reads CASSLRAESPGSQETQYF. The CDR3 DNA is TGTGCTAGCAGCTTAAGGGCTGAGTCTCCCGGGAGCCAAGAGACCCAGTACTTC.

The chain joins TRBV6-1 to TRBJ2-3; TRBD2 agrees at 10 bases. Looked up from germline, CDR1 is MNHNS and CDR2 is SASEGT. With 4 bases clipped from V and 0 bases from J, the junction kept 10 bases outside the gene matches. This CDR3 region has 18 residues. The CDR3 here is CASSGQRGGHSSTDTQYF. CDR3 DNA: TGTGCCAGCAGTGGGCAGCGGGGGGGCCATTCTAGCACAGATACGCAGTATTTT.

There are a few counts of this clonotype. This chain connects TRBV5-5 to TRBJ2-7; no firm D call. CDR1 is SGHKS and CDR2 is YYEKEE in the germline V gene (reference sequence). Trimming left V 0 bases short and J 0 bases short, with 7 bases between. The CDR3 runs 14 residues. The CDR3 region is CASSLDTDSYEQYF. CDR3 sequence (DNA): TGTGCCAGCAGCTTGGACACCGACTCCTACGAGCAGTACTTC.

This clonotype appeared a few times. CDR3 residues: CATSREVRQPQHF. For the CDR3, the DNA is TGTGCCACCAGCAGAGAGGTCCGTCAGCCCCAGCATTTT. The gene calls are TRBV15 and TRBJ1-5; D is unresolved. V was shortened by 0 bases and J by 6 bases, with 6 bases between the two germline ends. The CDR3 is 13 amino acids. CDR1 LNHNV and CDR2 YYDKDF come from the germline V gene (reference sequence).

The rearrangement links TRBV4-1 to TRBJ1-5; weak D call: TRBD1 (6 bases). V was shortened by 3 bases and J by 3 bases, with 15 bases between the two germline ends. Germline loops: CDR1 MGHRA, CDR2 YSYEKL. The length of the CDR3 is 16 residues. Here the CDR3 reads CASSHTGQILNQPQHF. CDR3 DNA sequence: TGCGCCAGCAGCCATACCGGACAGATACTCAATCAGCCCCAGCATTTT.

The V gene is TRBV14, the J gene TRBJ1-2, with D uncertain. There are 15 residues in the CDR3. CDR1 and CDR2 from the germline V gene are SGHDN and FVKESK. V was clipped by 1 base and J by 8 bases, with 17 bases between them. The CDR3 reads CASSQVEGLLEGYTF. CDR3 sequence (DNA): TGTGCCAGCAGCCAAGTGGAAGGACTGCTGGAAGGCTACACCTTC.

This clonotype turned up a few times. The CDR3 loop is CASSPGTGGPETQYF. CDR3 nucleotide sequence: TGTGCCAGCAGCCCCGGGACAGGGGGCCCAGAGACCCAGTACTTC. The rearrangement links TRBV7-3 to TRBJ2-5; 12 nucleotides align to TRBD1. From germline, CDR1 is SGHTA and CDR2 FQGTGA. The CDR3 length is 15 residues. V lost 5 bases to trimming and J lost 4 bases; unmatched junction nucleotides: 5.